The clone carrying this T cell receptor (beta chain) was seen many times. Its antigen is not known. This sample was taken from a study of regulatory T cells in long-lasting Graves disease. Study-wide results and caveats: Sharing of public clonotypes was greater in persistent patients (under 3,000) than in new patients (approximately 940). Patients whose Graves' disease persisted exhibited lower TCR diversity than those newly diagnosed. Peripheral blood alone, not thyroid tissue, underwent study.

Building the TCR beta libraries relied on iRepertoire HTBI primers, and CDR3 regions underwent Arm-PCR. TCRdb passed the multiplex PCR reads through MiXCR, listing each CDR3 protein once. The sample contains roughly 500,000 distinct CDR3 sequences, 20% to 25% of which appear only once. Indicated time point: persistent/refractory GD, antithyroid drugs over 5 years with positive TRAb. PBMC-derived RNA was used for the TCR library. This CDR3 has 12 residues. CDR1 is SGHNT, CDR2 YENEEA, per germline. V was trimmed by 6 bases and J by 7 bases, leaving 12 bases between them. This receptor was taken from a female donor with Graves disease. Sequencing used peripheral blood mononuclear cells (PBMCs), obtained when the disease was refractory, from a patient treated with antithyroid drugs. This chain joins TRBV11-3 and TRBJ1-1; unclear D gene. CDR3 region: CASRGTGLEAFF. The CDR3, as DNA: TGTGCCAGCAGGGGCACGGGCCTTGAAGCTTTCTTT.